Listed below are T cell receptor beta chains from one sample, sequenced in a study of shared clonotypes between healthy human individuals. Sequencing was performed with immunoSEQ multiplex PCR; in TCRdb, only in-frame clones are kept and a portion is missing. The repertoire has 2 million to 2.5 million clones, around 90% of them found once; the top ten carry around 0.35%. The sequenced sample consisted of naive CD4+ T cells from PBMCs. These receptor sequences come from a man between 18 and 35 years old in good health. Some clones in this sample may be carry-over from other donors' samples. Both conserved end residues are part of each CDR3. The order of the fields is V gene, D gene, clone size, J gene, CDR3 DNA, CDR3 protein. A D gene is named only where the DNA matches it firmly. Some rows have no size entry. The others give once, few or many, or a class for an expanded clone.

V gene: TRBV6-5
D gene: TRBD1
clone size: NA
J gene: TRBJ1-1
CDR3 DNA: TGTGCCAGCAGTTACACAGGGGGACCTTTAAACACTGAAGCTTTCTTT
CDR3 protein: CASSYTGGPLNTEAFF

V gene: TRBV11-3
D gene: TRBD2
clone size: NA
J gene: TRBJ2-1
CDR3 DNA: TGTGCCAGCAGCCCGGGGGGGACTAGCGGGTACAATGAGCAGTTCTTC
CDR3 protein: CASSPGGTSGYNEQFF

V gene: TRBV30
D gene: NA
clone size: NA
J gene: TRBJ2-1
CDR3 DNA: TGTGCCTGGAGTGTACTGGGGGCTAGCGGTACCTACAATGAGCAGTTCTTC
CDR3 protein: CAWSVLGASGTYNEQFF

V gene: TRBV7-2
D gene: NA
clone size: NA
J gene: TRBJ1-2
CDR3 DNA: TGTGCCAGCAGCTCACCGGGACGGGCAGAGGGGTACACCTTC
CDR3 protein: CASSSPGRAEGYTF

V gene: TRBV19
D gene: TRBD1
clone size: NA
J gene: TRBJ1-1
CDR3 DNA: TGTGCCAGTAAATTACAGGGGAACAGGGAGACTGAAGCTTTCTTT
CDR3 protein: CASKLQGNRETEAFF

V gene: TRBV6-6
D gene: NA
clone size: NA
J gene: TRBJ2-3
CDR3 DNA: TGTGCCAGCAGTACCACGGGAGATACGCAGTATTTT
CDR3 protein: CASSTTGDTQYF

V gene: TRBV6-5
D gene: NA
clone size: NA
J gene: TRBJ1-2
CDR3 DNA: TGTGCCAGCAGCTCTACAGGGCGGCCCTATGGCTACACCTTC
CDR3 protein: CASSSTGRPYGYTF

V gene: TRBV5-1
D gene: TRBD1
clone size: NA
J gene: TRBJ2-1
CDR3 DNA: TGCGCCAGCAGCCTCCGTCAGGGGGCGTCCTACAATGAGCAGTTCTTC
CDR3 protein: CASSLRQGASYNEQFF

V gene: TRBV28
D gene: TRBD1
clone size: NA
J gene: TRBJ2-6
CDR3 DNA: TGTGCCAGCAGTTCAGGGGGAACTGGGGCCAACGTCCTGACTTTC
CDR3 protein: CASSSGGTGANVLTF

V gene: TRBV5-1
D gene: NA
clone size: NA
J gene: TRBJ2-7
CDR3 DNA: TGCGCCAGCAGCTTGGGGCGAGGGACACCCTACGAGCAGTACTTC
CDR3 protein: CASSLGRGTPYEQYF

V gene: TRBV5-1
D gene: TRBD2
clone size: once
J gene: TRBJ2-3
CDR3 DNA: TGCGCCAGCAGCGTGGGACTAGCGGGGTACACAGATACGCAGTATTTT
CDR3 protein: CASSVGLAGYTDTQYF

V gene: TRBV5-1
D gene: NA
clone size: NA
J gene: TRBJ2-2
CDR3 DNA: TGCGCCAGCAGCTTAGAGGGTCTCAGTGGAGCCGGGGAGCTGTTTTTT
CDR3 protein: CASSLEGLSGAGELFF

V gene: TRBV4-2
D gene: TRBD1
clone size: NA
J gene: TRBJ1-6
CDR3 DNA: TGTGCCAGCAGCCAACGGACAGGGGAATGGAATTCACCCCTCCACTTT
CDR3 protein: CASSQRTGEWNSPLHF

V gene: TRBV5-4
D gene: NA
clone size: NA
J gene: TRBJ1-4
CDR3 DNA: TGTGCCAGCAGCTTTCCCGGGACTGGAGAAAAACTGTTTTTT
CDR3 protein: CASSFPGTGEKLFF

V gene: TRBV28
D gene: TRBD1
clone size: NA
J gene: TRBJ2-7
CDR3 DNA: TGTGCCAGCAGCCTCGTGGGACAGGGGCACTCCTACGAGCAGTACTTC
CDR3 protein: CASSLVGQGHSYEQYF

V gene: TRBV19
D gene: TRBD1
clone size: NA
J gene: TRBJ1-1
CDR3 DNA: TGTGCCAGTAGTATTCCCTGGACAGGGAACACTGAAGCTTTCTTT
CDR3 protein: CASSIPWTGNTEAFF

V gene: TRBV28
D gene: TRBD1
clone size: NA
J gene: TRBJ1-5
CDR3 DNA: TGTGCCAGCAGTTTTCTCGCAGGGGGGAGCAATCAGCCCCAGCATTTT
CDR3 protein: CASSFLAGGSNQPQHF

V gene: TRBV7-3
D gene: NA
clone size: NA
J gene: TRBJ1-1
CDR3 DNA: TGTGCCAGCAGCTCGGGTCCGAACACTGAAGCTTTCTTT
CDR3 protein: CASSSGPNTEAFF

V gene: TRBV28
D gene: NA
clone size: NA
J gene: TRBJ2-3
CDR3 DNA: TGTGCCAGCAGTTTTGGGGACCGATCCACAGATACGCAGTATTTT
CDR3 protein: CASSFGDRSTDTQYF

V gene: TRBV5-1
D gene: NA
clone size: NA
J gene: TRBJ2-1
CDR3 DNA: TGCGCCAGCAGCCCGGTTGACAGAACCTCGCTCAATGAGCAGTTCTTC
CDR3 protein: CASSPVDRTSLNEQFF

V gene: TRBV7-9
D gene: NA
clone size: NA
J gene: TRBJ2-1
CDR3 DNA: TGTGCCAGCAGCCCTACAGGGCTCAGGGGCAATGAGCAGTTCTTC
CDR3 protein: CASSPTGLRGNEQFF

V gene: TRBV7-2
D gene: NA
clone size: NA
J gene: TRBJ2-7
CDR3 DNA: TGTGCCAGCAGCCTACAGGGCTACGAGCAGTACTTC
CDR3 protein: CASSLQGYEQYF

V gene: TRBV30
D gene: NA
clone size: NA
J gene: TRBJ1-5
CDR3 DNA: TGTGCCTGGAGTGTAGCAGGGCACAATCAGCCCCAGCATTTT
CDR3 protein: CAWSVAGHNQPQHF

V gene: TRBV19
D gene: NA
clone size: NA
J gene: TRBJ1-5
CDR3 DNA: TGTGCCAGTAGCCTCTATCAGGGGCAGCCCCAGCATTTT
CDR3 protein: CASSLYQGQPQHF

V gene: TRBV2
D gene: NA
clone size: once
J gene: TRBJ2-7
CDR3 DNA: TGTGCCAGCAGTACTAGCTACGAGCAGTACTTC
CDR3 protein: CASSTSYEQYF

V gene: TRBV19
D gene: NA
clone size: NA
J gene: TRBJ2-5
CDR3 DNA: TGTGCCAGTAGTATAGGGAGGCTCGGGGAGACCCAGTACTTC
CDR3 protein: CASSIGRLGETQYF

V gene: TRBV18
D gene: NA
clone size: NA
J gene: TRBJ2-7
CDR3 DNA: TGTGCCAGCTCGCTAGAGCCCCGCGGGGAGCAGTACTTC
CDR3 protein: CASSLEPRGEQYF

V gene: TRBV18
D gene: NA
clone size: NA
J gene: TRBJ2-7
CDR3 DNA: TGTGCCAGCTCACCAGCAGACTCCTACGAGCAGTACTTC
CDR3 protein: CASSPADSYEQYF

V gene: TRBV15
D gene: NA
clone size: NA
J gene: TRBJ1-2
CDR3 DNA: TGTGCCACCAGCAGAGACCCCTCGGACAGCCGGGGCTACACCTTC
CDR3 protein: CATSRDPSDSRGYTF

V gene: TRBV11-3
D gene: NA
clone size: NA
J gene: TRBJ2-3
CDR3 DNA: TGTGCCAGCAGTCGCGGTTCGGTCACAGATACGCAGTATTTT
CDR3 protein: CASSRGSVTDTQYF

V gene: TRBV7-3
D gene: NA
clone size: once
J gene: TRBJ2-3
CDR3 DNA: TGTGCCAGCAGCCGGAAGGTTGGTAACACAGATACGCAGTATTTT
CDR3 protein: CASSRKVGNTDTQYF

V gene: TRBV27
D gene: NA
clone size: NA
J gene: TRBJ2-1
CDR3 DNA: TGTGCCAGCAGTTTGCAAATGCTGGGCGTTGGTAATGAGCAGTTCTTC
CDR3 protein: CASSLQMLGVGNEQFF

V gene: TRBV15
D gene: NA
clone size: NA
J gene: TRBJ2-7
CDR3 DNA: TGTGCCACCAGCAGAGTTGCGGGCTACTATGCCTACGAGCAGTACTTC
CDR3 protein: CATSRVAGYYAYEQYF

V gene: TRBV27
D gene: NA
clone size: NA
J gene: TRBJ1-5
CDR3 DNA: TGTGCCAGCAGTCCCCGAGGGGTGGAAAGCAATCAGCCCCAGCATTTT
CDR3 protein: CASSPRGVESNQPQHF

V gene: TRBV5-8
D gene: NA
clone size: NA
J gene: TRBJ2-3
CDR3 DNA: TGTGCCAGCAGTCCCGGACTTTTCACAGATACGCAGTATTTT
CDR3 protein: CASSPGLFTDTQYF

V gene: TRBV7-3
D gene: NA
clone size: NA
J gene: TRBJ1-3
CDR3 DNA: TGTGCCTCCGAAGGATCGACGTCCTTGAGCTCACTCGGAAACACCATATATTTT
CDR3 protein: CASEGSTSLSSLGNTIYF

V gene: TRBV30
D gene: NA
clone size: NA
J gene: TRBJ2-5
CDR3 DNA: TGTGCCTGGAGTGACGGACTTTTGGGTCAAGAGACCCAGTACTTC
CDR3 protein: CAWSDGLLGQETQYF

V gene: TRBV5-1
D gene: NA
clone size: NA
J gene: TRBJ2-5
CDR3 DNA: TGCGCCAGCACCCAGGGAGTGGGGGCTAAAGAGACCCAGTACTTC
CDR3 protein: CASTQGVGAKETQYF

V gene: TRBV28
D gene: NA
clone size: NA
J gene: TRBJ1-1
CDR3 DNA: TGTGCCAGCACCTTTCCGAGGGGGGGAAGTACTGAAGCTTTCTTT
CDR3 protein: CASTFPRGGSTEAFF

V gene: TRBV15
D gene: NA
clone size: NA
J gene: TRBJ2-1
CDR3 DNA: TGTGCCACCCGTAAGACAGGTCACCATGAGCAGTTCTTC
CDR3 protein: CATRKTGHHEQFF

V gene: TRBV19
D gene: TRBD2
clone size: NA
J gene: TRBJ2-3
CDR3 DNA: TGTGCCAGTCGGACGTGGGAGGGCCGGGCAGATACGCAGTATTTT
CDR3 protein: CASRTWEGRADTQYF

V gene: TRBV7-9
D gene: TRBD2
clone size: NA
J gene: TRBJ2-2
CDR3 DNA: TGTGCCAGCAGGGGCGCGGGAGGTAACACCGGGGAGCTGTTTTTT
CDR3 protein: CASRGAGGNTGELFF

V gene: TRBV5-5
D gene: NA
clone size: NA
J gene: TRBJ1-5
CDR3 DNA: TGTGCCAGCAGCTCGGACGGGGGGGACAATCAGCCCCAGCATTTT
CDR3 protein: CASSSDGGDNQPQHF

V gene: TRBV29-1
D gene: NA
clone size: few
J gene: TRBJ1-1
CDR3 DNA: TGCAGCGTAGGAGCTGAAGCTTTCTTT
CDR3 protein: CSVGAEAFF

V gene: TRBV9
D gene: TRBD2
clone size: NA
J gene: TRBJ2-2
CDR3 DNA: TGTGCCAGCAGCGTACGGACTAGCGCAAGCACCGGGGAGCTGTTTTTT
CDR3 protein: CASSVRTSASTGELFF

V gene: TRBV5-1
D gene: NA
clone size: NA
J gene: TRBJ1-3
CDR3 DNA: TGCGCCAGCAGACAGGAGGAATGGGCTGGAAACACCATATATTTT
CDR3 protein: CASRQEEWAGNTIYF

V gene: TRBV4-2
D gene: NA
clone size: NA
J gene: TRBJ1-1
CDR3 DNA: TGTGCCAGCAGCCCCAGGGTCACAGGGACTGAAGCTTTCTTT
CDR3 protein: CASSPRVTGTEAFF

V gene: TRBV19
D gene: NA
clone size: NA
J gene: TRBJ1-5
CDR3 DNA: TGTGCCAGTACCCTGAGAAGTGCCGGGGGGACCCAGCATTTT
CDR3 protein: CASTLRSAGGTQHF

V gene: TRBV28
D gene: NA
clone size: NA
J gene: TRBJ1-3
CDR3 DNA: TGTGCCAGCAGTCTATTACAGGGACGGGCTGGAAACACCATATATTTT
CDR3 protein: CASSLLQGRAGNTIYF

V gene: TRBV5-1
D gene: NA
clone size: NA
J gene: TRBJ1-1
CDR3 DNA: TGCGCCAGCGGCTTTGGGGATGCGGACACTGAAGCTTTCTTT
CDR3 protein: CASGFGDADTEAFF

V gene: TRBV29-1
D gene: TRBD2
clone size: once
J gene: TRBJ2-1
CDR3 DNA: TGCAGCGTTGAAAGGCTAGCGGGAAGGTACAATGAGCAGTTCTTC
CDR3 protein: CSVERLAGRYNEQFF

V gene: TRBV9
D gene: NA
clone size: NA
J gene: TRBJ1-2
CDR3 DNA: TGTGCCAGCAGCGTTCAGGGTCCTAACTATGGCTACACCTTC
CDR3 protein: CASSVQGPNYGYTF